Sequencing of this TCR beta chain was carried out in a study of cytomegalovirus exposure and HLA in healthy donors. Study-wide findings and caveats: As a later analysis revealed, most CMV-associated TCR beta chains appeared HLA-restricted. The authors listed roughly 150 TCR beta chains as cytomegalovirus-associated.

Concerning this clone itself: Its target is not known.

The ends were cut back, 3 bases at V and 2 bases at J, with 17 bases in the middle. The CDR3 covers 16 residues. Per the germline V gene, CDR1 is MDHEN and CDR2 is SYDVKM. Amplification used 60 Vbeta primers and 13 Jbeta primers. Produced via immunoSEQ multiplex PCR; TCRdb's table is partial and in-frame only. The profile covers 110,000 to 150,000 clones, with roughly 75% appearing a single time and roughly 2% taken by the ten largest. The source is a man aged 25-40 years in good health and CMV-seronegative. This chain connects TRBV28 to TRBJ2-7; the D gene is possibly TRBD2 (6 bases). The sequencing sample was made of PBMCs. The DNA of the CDR3 is TGTGCCAGCAGTTTGAGAAGTGGGCGGGGAACCTACGAGCAGTACTTC. Residues: CASSLRSGRGTYEQYF.